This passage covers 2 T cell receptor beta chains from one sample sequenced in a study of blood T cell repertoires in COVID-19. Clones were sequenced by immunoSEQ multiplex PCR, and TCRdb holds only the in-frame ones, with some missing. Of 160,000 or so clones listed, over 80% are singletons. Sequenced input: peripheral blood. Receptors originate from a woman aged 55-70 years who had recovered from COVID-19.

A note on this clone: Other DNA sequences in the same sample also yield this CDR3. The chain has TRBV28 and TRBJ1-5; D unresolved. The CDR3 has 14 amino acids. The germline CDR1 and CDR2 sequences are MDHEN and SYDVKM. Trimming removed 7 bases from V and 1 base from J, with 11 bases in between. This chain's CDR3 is CASTLGGSNQPQHF. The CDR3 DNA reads TGTGCCAGCACGTTAGGAGGGAGCAATCAGCCCCAGCATTTT.

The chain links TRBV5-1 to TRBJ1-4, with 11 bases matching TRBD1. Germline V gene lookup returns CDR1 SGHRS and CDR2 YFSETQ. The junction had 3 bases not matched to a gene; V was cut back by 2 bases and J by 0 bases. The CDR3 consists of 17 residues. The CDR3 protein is CASSFGQGAATNEKLFF. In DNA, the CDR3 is TGCGCCAGCAGCTTCGGACAGGGGGCTGCAACTAATGAAAAACTGTTTTTT.